The clone carrying this TCR beta chain was detected many times. Its cognate antigen is unknown. The authors ran a second PCR of about 7 to 12 cycles using a sample-barcoded 5' primer and a J-beta primer mix. Each of the cDNA molecules was tagged by a template-switch adaptor with 12 random nucleotides. TCRdb redid the calling of the 5' RACE reads with MiXCR, one entry per CDR3 protein. This sample has about a million distinct CDR3 sequences, with 45% to 60% found just once. This sample was included in a study of blood T cells in healthy people across ages. The overall study: When template switching was applied, about one barcoded beta molecule was captured per two T cells.

Study conclusions and caveats: Per million T cells, TCR beta diversity dropped roughly linearly as age increased. Since the PBMCs were unsorted, naive and antigen-experienced cells could not be conclusively compared.

V lost 4 bases and J 4 bases, leaving 16 bases between the germline ends. CDR1 is MGHRA, CDR2 YSYEKL, per germline. The CDR3 is 15 residues long. The V call is TRBV4-1, the J call TRBJ2-5, with TRBD1 as a possible D gene (5 bases). This receptor was taken from a woman in her fifties or sixties in good health. What was sequenced was blood. This chain's CDR3 is CASSRRSGFGETQYF. The DNA of the CDR3 is TGCGCCAGCAGCCGAAGATCAGGGTTCGGAGAGACCCAGTACTTC.